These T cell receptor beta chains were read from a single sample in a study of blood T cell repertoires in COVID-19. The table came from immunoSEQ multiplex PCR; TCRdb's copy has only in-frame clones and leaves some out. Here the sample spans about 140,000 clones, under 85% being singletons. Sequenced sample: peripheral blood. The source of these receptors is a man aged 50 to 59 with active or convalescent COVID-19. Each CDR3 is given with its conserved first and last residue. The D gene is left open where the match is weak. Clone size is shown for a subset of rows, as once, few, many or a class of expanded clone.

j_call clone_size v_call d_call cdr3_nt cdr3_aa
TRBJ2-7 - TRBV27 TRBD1 TGTGCCAGCAGTTTATATTCGGACAGGGGCTACGAGCAGTACTTC CASSLYSDRGYEQYF
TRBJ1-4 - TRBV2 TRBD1 TGTGCCAGCGGGTCGACAGGGGGCCTTAATGAAAAACTGTTTTTT CASGSTGGLNEKLFF
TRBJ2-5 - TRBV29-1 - TGCAGCGTGTCCAGCGTCGAACTAGTAGGGAGACTCCAGTACTTC CSVSSVELVGRLQYF
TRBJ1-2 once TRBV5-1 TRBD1 TGCGCCAGCAGCTTGGCCCCGGGACAGCATGGGGTTGGCTACACCTTC CASSLAPGQHGVGYTF
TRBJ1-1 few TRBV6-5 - TGTGCCAGCAGACAAGGCGGGTGGACTGAAGCTTTCTTT CASRQGGWTEAFF
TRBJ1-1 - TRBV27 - TGTGCCAGCAGTTTATCGAAGCAGGGGAACACTGAAGCTTTCTTT CASSLSKQGNTEAFF
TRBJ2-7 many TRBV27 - TGTGCCAGCAGTTCCGGGACACTCTCCTACGAGCAGTACTTC CASSSGTLSYEQYF
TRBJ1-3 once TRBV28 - TGTGCCAGCAGTTTCACAGAATCTGGAAACACCATATATTTT CASSFTESGNTIYF
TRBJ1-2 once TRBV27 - TGTGCCAGCGGCAAATGGACAGCTAACTATGGCTACACCTTC CASGKWTANYGYTF
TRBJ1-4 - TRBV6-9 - TGTGCCAGCAGCCGGGGGGAAAAACTGTTTTTT CASSRGEKLFF
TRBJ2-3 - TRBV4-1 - TGCGCCAGCAGCCGGGCTAGCAGCACAGATACGCAGTATTTT CASSRASSTDTQYF
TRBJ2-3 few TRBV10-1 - TGCGCCAGCAGTCCTCACGGGGTCCTCCTCCATAGCACAGATACGCAGTATTTT CASSPHGVLLHSTDTQYF
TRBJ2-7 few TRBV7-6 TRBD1 TGTGCCAGCAGCCTGGACAGGGGGCCATCCTACGAGCAGTACTTC CASSLDRGPSYEQYF
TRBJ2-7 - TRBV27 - TGTGCCAGCAGTTTTGCTCCGGACTCCACCTACGAGCAGTACTTC CASSFAPDSTYEQYF
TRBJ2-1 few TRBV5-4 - TGTGCCAGCAGCTTGGGGACTCCCTCGGGCAATGAGCAGTTCTTC CASSLGTPSGNEQFF
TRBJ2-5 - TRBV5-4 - TGTGCCAGCAGCCCGGCGGGGGCCCCCCGGGAGACCCAGTACTTC CASSPAGAPRETQYF
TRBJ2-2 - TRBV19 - TGTGCCAGTAGTCTACAGGGTTCCGGGGAGCTGTTTTTT CASSLQGSGELFF
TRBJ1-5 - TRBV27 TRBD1 TGTGCCAGCAGCCTCGGACAGGGAGCAGGCAATCAGCCCCAGCATTTT CASSLGQGAGNQPQHF
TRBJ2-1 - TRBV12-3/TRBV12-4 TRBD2 TGTGCCAGCACCGTAGCGGGAGGAGATGAGCAGTTCTTC CASTVAGGDEQFF
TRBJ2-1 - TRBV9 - TGTGCCAGCACCCAGGGGTCCTCCTACAATGAGCAGTTCTTC CASTQGSSYNEQFF
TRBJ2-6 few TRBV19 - TGTGCCAGTAGTATAGGTGGGAGGGGGGCCAACGTCCTGACTTTC CASSIGGRGANVLTF
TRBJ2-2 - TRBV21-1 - TGTGCCAGCAGCAAAGTTTGCCGGGGGACTAGCGAATCCCCACCCGGGGAGCTGTTTTTT CASSKVCRGTSESPPGELFF
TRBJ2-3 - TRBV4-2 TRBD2 TGTGCCAGCAGCCAAGATCTAGCGGGGTGGGAGGCGCAGTATTTT CASSQDLAGWEAQYF
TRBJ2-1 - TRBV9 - TGTGCCAGCAGCGTAGGAAGCTCCAACTATTACAATGAGCAGTTCTTC CASSVGSSNYYNEQFF
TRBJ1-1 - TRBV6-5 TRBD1 TGTGCCAGCGGCACAGGGGGCACTGAAGCTTTCTTT CASGTGGTEAFF
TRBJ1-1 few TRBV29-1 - TGCAGCGTCTTAACTTTGAACACTGAAGCTTTCTTT CSVLTLNTEAFF
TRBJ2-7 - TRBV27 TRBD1 TGTGCCAGCAGTTTATTAACGACAGGGTTCGAGCAGTACTTC CASSLLTTGFEQYF
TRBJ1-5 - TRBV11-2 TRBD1 TGTGCCAGCAGCTTAGAGCCCCGGGACAGGGGGGAGTATAGCAATCAGCCCCAGCATTTT CASSLEPRDRGEYSNQPQHF
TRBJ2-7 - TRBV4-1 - TGCGCCAGCAGCCAAGATCGAGGTTCGAGCCTCCACGAGCAGTACTTC CASSQDRGSSLHEQYF
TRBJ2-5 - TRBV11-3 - TGTGCCAGCAGCCCGGACAGCCGGGAGACCCAGTACTTC CASSPDSRETQYF
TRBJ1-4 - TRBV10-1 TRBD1 TGCGCCAGCAGTGAGCCCCGGGACAGGGGTACTAATGAAAAACTGTTTTTT CASSEPRDRGTNEKLFF
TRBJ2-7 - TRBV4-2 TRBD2 TGTGCCAGCAGCCAAGATCTAGCGGCCGTTTGGTACGAGCAGTACTTC CASSQDLAAVWYEQYF
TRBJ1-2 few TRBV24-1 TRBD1 TGTGCCACCAGTGATCTGAGAGGGGGCCCCTATGGCTACACCTTC CATSDLRGGPYGYTF
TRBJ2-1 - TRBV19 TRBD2 TGTGCCAGTAGTGGCGGGAGAGGGGCCAATGAGCAGTTCTTC CASSGGRGANEQFF
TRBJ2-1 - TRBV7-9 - TGTGCCAGCAGCTTACCCCGTTATGACAATGAGCAGTTCTTC CASSLPRYDNEQFF
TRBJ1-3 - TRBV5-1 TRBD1 TGCGCCAGCAGCTCAACAGGGGGAACGTCTGGAAACACCATATATTTT CASSSTGGTSGNTIYF
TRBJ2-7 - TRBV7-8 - TGTGCCAGCAGCCCAGGGGTCCACGAGCAGTACTTC CASSPGVHEQYF
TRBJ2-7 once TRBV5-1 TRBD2 TGCGCCAGCAGCTTGGATCCGACTAGCGCCTACGAGCAGTACTTC CASSLDPTSAYEQYF
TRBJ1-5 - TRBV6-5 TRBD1 TGTGCCAGCAGTTCGGACAGGAATCAGCCCCAGCATTTT CASSSDRNQPQHF
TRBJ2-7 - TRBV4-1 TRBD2 TGCGCCAGCAGCCAACGAGGGCCAGAACTAGCGGGTTCTTACGAGCAGTACTTC CASSQRGPELAGSYEQYF
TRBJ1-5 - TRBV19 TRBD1 TGTGCCAGTAGTTTCGGGACAGGGGGCTGGCAGCCCCAGCATTTT CASSFGTGGWQPQHF
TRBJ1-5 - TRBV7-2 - TGTGCCAGCAGCCTGAGATTAGGAGGTCAGCCCCAGCATTTT CASSLRLGGQPQHF
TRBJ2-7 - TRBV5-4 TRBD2 TGTGCCAGCACCCCGGGACTAGCGGGAAACGAGCAGTACTTC CASTPGLAGNEQYF
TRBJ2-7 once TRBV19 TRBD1 TGTGCCAGTAGTATAGATACGGACAGGTATCCCTACGAGCAGTACTTC CASSIDTDRYPYEQYF
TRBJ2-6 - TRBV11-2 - TGTGCCAGCAGCTTAGGGTGGGCCAGATTCTCTGGGGCCAACGTCCTGACTTTC CASSLGWARFSGANVLTF
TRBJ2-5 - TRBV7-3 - TGTGCCAGCAGCTTAGTTGGAGGGGAAGAGACCCAGTACTTC CASSLVGGEETQYF
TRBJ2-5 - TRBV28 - TGTGCCAGCACTATTCGGGGGTCCTTCCAAGAGACCCAGTACTTC CASTIRGSFQETQYF
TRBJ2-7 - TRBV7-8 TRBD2 TGTGCCAGCACTCACGGGGGGGGAGGCGCGACCTACGAGCAGTACTTC CASTHGGGGATYEQYF
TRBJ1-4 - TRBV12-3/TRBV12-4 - TGTGCCAGCAGTTTCGTAGGGGTGGAAAAACTGTTTTTT CASSFVGVEKLFF
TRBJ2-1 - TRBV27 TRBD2 TGTGCCAGCAGTTTCGCTAGCGGGGTCTACAATGAGCAGTTCTTC CASSFASGVYNEQFF
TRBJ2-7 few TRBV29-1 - TGCAGCGTTCTTAAGGGGGAGCAGTACTTC CSVLKGEQYF
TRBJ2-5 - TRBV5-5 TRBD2 TGTGCCAGCAGCCTGACTAGCGGGAGAAGGGAGACCCAGTACTTC CASSLTSGRRETQYF
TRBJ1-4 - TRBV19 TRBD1 TGTGCCAGTAGCCCCGACAGGGGGCCGGCTAATGAAAAACTGTTTTTT CASSPDRGPANEKLFF
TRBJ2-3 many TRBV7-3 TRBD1 TGTGCCAGCAGCTGGGGGACAGGGGGCGTTACAGATACGCAGTATTTT CASSWGTGGVTDTQYF
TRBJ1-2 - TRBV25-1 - TGTGCCAGCAGTGCCGGGACTTATGGCTACACCTTC CASSAGTYGYTF